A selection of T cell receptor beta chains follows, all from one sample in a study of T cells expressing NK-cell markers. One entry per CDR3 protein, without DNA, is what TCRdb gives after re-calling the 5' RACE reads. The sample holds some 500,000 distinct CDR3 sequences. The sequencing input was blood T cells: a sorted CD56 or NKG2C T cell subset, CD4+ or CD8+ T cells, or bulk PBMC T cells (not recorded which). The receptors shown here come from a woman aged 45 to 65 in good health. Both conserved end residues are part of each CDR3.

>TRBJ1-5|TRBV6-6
CASRQRPFRDRGQPQHF
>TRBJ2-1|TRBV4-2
CASSPLAGALYNEQFF
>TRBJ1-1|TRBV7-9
CASSVLRGSTEAFF
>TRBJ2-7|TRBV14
CASSHLYRGAHEQYF
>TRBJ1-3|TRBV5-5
CASSLVTGSGNTIYF
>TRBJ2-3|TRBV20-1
CSARDLRLASTDTQYF
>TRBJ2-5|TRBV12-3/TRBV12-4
CASSLDLSGKETQYF
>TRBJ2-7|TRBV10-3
CATRDKLSGEQYF
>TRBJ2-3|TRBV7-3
CASSLNPGPSTDTQYF
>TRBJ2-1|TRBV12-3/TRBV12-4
CASSLDWLDEQFF
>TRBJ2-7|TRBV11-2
CASSGTTGKVVEQYF
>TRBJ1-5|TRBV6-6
CASSYPLMEGPAAQHF
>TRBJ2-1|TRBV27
CASSPRLAGVFEQFF
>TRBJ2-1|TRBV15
CATSRDGTPHNEQFF
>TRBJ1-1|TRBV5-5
CASSLNSLGTMEAFF
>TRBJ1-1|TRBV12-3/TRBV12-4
CASSYPGTTAFF
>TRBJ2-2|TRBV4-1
CASTPGLYNTGELFF
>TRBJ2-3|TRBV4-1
CASSRDRGGEDTQYF
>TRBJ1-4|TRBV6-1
CASSEQATNEKLFF
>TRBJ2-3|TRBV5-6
CASSSLDRTHSTDTQYF
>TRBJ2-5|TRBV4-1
CASSQGEGAGSQYF
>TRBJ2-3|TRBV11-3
CASSLDPDVAADTQYF
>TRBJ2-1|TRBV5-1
CASSSTSGSYNEQFF
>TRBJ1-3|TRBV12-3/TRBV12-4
CASSRTGSADTIYF
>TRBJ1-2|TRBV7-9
CASSLPGLQDGYTF
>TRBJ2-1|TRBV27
CASRSLIAGRSYNEQFF
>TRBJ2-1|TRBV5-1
CASSLEALENEQFF
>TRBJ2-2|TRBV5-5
CASSSPSGIGAGELFF
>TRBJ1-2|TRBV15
CATSSGQGETGYTF
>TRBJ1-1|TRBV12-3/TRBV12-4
CASSLSWGGEAFF
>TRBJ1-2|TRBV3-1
CASSLASGGASYTF
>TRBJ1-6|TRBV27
CAAGGEGGSPLHF
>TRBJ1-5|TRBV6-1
CASSEASRNSNQPQHF
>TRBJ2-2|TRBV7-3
CASSQDRHTGELFF
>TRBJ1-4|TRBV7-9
CASSTRTGANEKLFF
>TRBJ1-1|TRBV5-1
CASTEGLTNTEAFF
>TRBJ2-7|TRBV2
CASSEASGLAGAGQYF
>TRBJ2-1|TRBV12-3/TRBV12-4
CASSLARRETSYNEQFF
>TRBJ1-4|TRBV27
CASSSRQATNEKLFF
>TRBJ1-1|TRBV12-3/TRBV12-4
CASRRTVNTEAFF
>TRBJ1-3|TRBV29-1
CSGYSGGSIYF
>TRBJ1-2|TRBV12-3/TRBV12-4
CASSLGLGSGTRKNYGYTF
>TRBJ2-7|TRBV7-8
CASSTRDSNEQYF
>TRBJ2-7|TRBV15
CATSRDGRPTYEQYF
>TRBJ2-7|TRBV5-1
CASSLVTGSLRYEQYF
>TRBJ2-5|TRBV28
CASFFLETQYF
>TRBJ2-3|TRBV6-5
CASSYSGSGGSDTQYF
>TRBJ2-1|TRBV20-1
CSARPSSGSFRNEQFF
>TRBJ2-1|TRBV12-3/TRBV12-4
CASRPRLGNNEQFF
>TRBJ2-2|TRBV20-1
CSARTSPTGELFF
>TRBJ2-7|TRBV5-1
CASSFGTRVGEQYF
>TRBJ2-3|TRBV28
CASSLDRGFTDTQYF
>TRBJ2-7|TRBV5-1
CASSLDASGSLRGYEQYF
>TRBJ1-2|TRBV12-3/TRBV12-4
CASSFRGREGGYTF
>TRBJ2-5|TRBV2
CASSDTILGGAETQYF
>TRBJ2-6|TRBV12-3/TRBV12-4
CASGNRGFGANVLTF
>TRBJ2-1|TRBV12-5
CASALMFGGRLEQFF